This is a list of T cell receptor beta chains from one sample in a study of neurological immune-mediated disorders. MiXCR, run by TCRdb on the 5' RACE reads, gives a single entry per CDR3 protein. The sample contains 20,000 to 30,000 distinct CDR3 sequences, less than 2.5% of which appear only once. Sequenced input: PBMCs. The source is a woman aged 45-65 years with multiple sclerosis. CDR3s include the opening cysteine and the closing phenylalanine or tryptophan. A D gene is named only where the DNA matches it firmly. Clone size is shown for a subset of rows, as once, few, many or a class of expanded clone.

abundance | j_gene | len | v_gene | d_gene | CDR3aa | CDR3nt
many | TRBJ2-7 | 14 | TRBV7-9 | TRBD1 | CASSSGTATYEQYF | TGTGCCAGCAGCTCAGGGACAGCCACCTACGAGCAGTACTTC
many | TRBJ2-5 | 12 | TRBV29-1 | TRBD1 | CSVKTGIETQYF | TGCAGCGTTAAGACAGGGATTGAGACCCAGTACTTC
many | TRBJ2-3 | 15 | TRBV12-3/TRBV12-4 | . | CASSLLASSTDTQYF | TGTGCCAGCAGTTTGCTAGCGTCTAGCACAGATACGCAGTATTTT
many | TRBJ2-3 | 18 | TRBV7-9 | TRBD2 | CASSTPLGLAGVPDTQYF | TGTGCCAGCAGCACACCCCTGGGACTAGCGGGAGTTCCGGATACGCAGTATTTT
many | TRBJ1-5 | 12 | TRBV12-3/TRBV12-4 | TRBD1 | CASTQGGQPQNF | TGTGCCAGCACCCAGGGGGGCCAGCCCCAGAATTTT
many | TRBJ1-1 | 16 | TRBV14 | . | CASSQGSGTLNTEAFF | TGTGCCAGCAGCCAAGGAAGTGGGACTCTGAACACTGAAGCTTTCTTT
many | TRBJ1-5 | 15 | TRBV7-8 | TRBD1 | CASSRDRVLNQPQHF | TGTGCCAGCAGCCGGGACAGGGTTTTAAATCAGCCCCAGCATTTT
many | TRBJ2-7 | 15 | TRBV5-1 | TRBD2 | CASSEGLAGGSVQYF | TGCGCCAGCAGCGAAGGACTAGCGGGAGGGTCTGTGCAGTACTTC
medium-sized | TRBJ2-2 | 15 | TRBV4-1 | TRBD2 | CASSRHRTSGGELFF | TGCGCCAGCAGCCGTCACCGGACTAGCGGCGGGGAGCTGTTTTTT
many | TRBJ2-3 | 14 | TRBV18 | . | CASSPERASDTQYF | TGTGCCAGCTCACCCGAGAGAGCGTCAGATACGCAGTATTTT
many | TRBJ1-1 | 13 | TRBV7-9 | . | CASSLLGGTEAFF | TGTGCCAGCAGCCTCTTGGGGGGGACTGAAGCTTTCTTT
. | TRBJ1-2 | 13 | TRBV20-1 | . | CSARVSLGYGYTF | TGCAGTGCTAGAGTGAGTCTCGGCTATGGCTACACCTTC
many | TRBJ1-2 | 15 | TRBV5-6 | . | CASSPERAYNYGYTF | TGTGCCAGCAGCCCCGAGAGGGCTTATAACTATGGCTACACCTTC
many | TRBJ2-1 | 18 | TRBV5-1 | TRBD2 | CASSSGLAGGGSYNEQFF | TGCGCCAGCAGCTCGGGACTAGCGGGGGGAGGCTCCTACAATGAGCAGTTCTTC
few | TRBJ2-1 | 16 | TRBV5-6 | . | CASRDSHRSPYNEQFF | TGTGCCAGCAGGGATAGTCACCGCTCCCCTTATAATGAGCAGTTCTTC
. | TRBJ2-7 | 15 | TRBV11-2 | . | CASSLSIPGKDEQYF | TGTGCCAGCAGCTTATCGATTCCAGGGAAGGACGAGCAGTACTTC
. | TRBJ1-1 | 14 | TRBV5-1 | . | CASSIGTANTEAFF | TGCGCCAGCAGCATCGGGACGGCGAACACTGAAGCTTTCTTT
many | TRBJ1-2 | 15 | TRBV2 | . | CASTETGQANYGYTF | TGTGCCAGCACCGAGACAGGCCAAGCTAACTATGGCTACACCTTC
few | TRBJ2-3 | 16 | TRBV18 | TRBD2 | CASSSKRERFADTQYF | TGTGCCAGCTCATCCAAGCGGGAGCGGTTCGCAGATACGCAGTATTTT
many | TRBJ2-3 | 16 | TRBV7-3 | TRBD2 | CASSLTLAGSTDTQYF | TGTGCCAGCAGCTTAACCCTAGCGGGGAGCACAGATACGCAGTATTTT